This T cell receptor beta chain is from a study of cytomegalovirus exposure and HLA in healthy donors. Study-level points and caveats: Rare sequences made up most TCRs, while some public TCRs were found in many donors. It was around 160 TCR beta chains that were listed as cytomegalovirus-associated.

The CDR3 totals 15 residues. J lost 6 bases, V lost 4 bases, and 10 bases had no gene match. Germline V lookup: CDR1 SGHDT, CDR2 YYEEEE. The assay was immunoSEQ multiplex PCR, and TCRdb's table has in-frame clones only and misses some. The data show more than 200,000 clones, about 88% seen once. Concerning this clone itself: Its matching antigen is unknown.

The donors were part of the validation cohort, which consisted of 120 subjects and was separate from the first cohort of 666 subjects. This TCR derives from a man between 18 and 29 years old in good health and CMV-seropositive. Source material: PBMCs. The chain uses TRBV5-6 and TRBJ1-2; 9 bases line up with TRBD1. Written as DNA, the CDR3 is TGTGCCAGCAGCGGAGGGGACAGGGTGGTGAATGGCTACACCTTC. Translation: CASSGGDRVVNGYTF.